The following is a T cell receptor (beta chain) sequence with its context. Libraries were prepared by immunoSEQ multiplex PCR; TCRdb keeps only in-frame clonotypes and omits some of them. Of some 170,000 clones in the sample, about 88% were seen once. The V gene's germline CDR1 is SEHNR and CDR2 FQNEAQ (reference sequence). The CDR3 extends over 17 amino acids. Trimming took 5 bases from V and 0 from J; bases not matched to a gene: 11. The data stem from a study of blood T cell repertoires in COVID-19. This receptor was obtained from a woman aged 80 or over with acute or convalescent COVID-19. The rearrangement joins TRBV7-9 to TRBJ2-3, with 7 nucleotides matching TRBD1. The sequencing input was peripheral blood. As DNA, the CDR3 is TGTGCCAGCAGCGTAACGTCCGGGACAGCTAGCACAGATACGCAGTATTTT. Translated, it gives CASSVTSGTASTDTQYF.